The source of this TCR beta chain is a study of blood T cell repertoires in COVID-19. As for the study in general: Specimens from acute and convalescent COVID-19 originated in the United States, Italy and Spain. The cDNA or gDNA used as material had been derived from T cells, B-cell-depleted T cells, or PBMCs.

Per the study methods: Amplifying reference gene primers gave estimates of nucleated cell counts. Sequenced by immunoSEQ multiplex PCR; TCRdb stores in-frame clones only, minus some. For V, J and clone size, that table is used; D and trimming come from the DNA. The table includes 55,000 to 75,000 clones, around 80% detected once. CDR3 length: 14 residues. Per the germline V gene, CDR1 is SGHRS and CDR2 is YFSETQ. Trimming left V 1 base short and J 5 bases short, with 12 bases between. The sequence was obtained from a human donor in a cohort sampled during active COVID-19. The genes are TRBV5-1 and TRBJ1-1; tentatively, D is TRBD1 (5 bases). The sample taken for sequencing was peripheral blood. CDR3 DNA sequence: TGCGCCAGCAGCTTGACAGGTGGGGTTACTGAAGCTTTCTTT. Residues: CASSLTGGVTEAFF.